The 10 T cell receptor beta chains below were found in one sample sequenced in a study of blood T cell repertoires in COVID-19. The method was immunoSEQ multiplex PCR; TCRdb's version includes in-frame clones alone and lacks a portion of them. The sample has 95,000 to 110,000 clones; 70% to 90% are singletons. The sample was peripheral blood. These receptors came from a human donor in a cohort sampled during active COVID-19.

V gene TRBV30 combines with J gene TRBJ2-1; TRBD1 is a possible D gene (5 bases). V was pared by 7 bases and J by 6 bases, with 13 bases between. Per germline, CDR1 GTSNPN and CDR2 SVGIG (reference sequence). The CDR3 is made up of 12 amino acids. CDR3 residues: CAFRVFGNEQFF. The DNA of the CDR3 is TGTGCCTTCAGGGTGTTCGGCAATGAGCAGTTCTTC.

The V call is TRBV5-4, the J call TRBJ2-5; 7 positions agree with TRBD1. V gave up 4 bases and J gave up 1 base; unmatched junction bases: 10. The CDR3 has 16 amino acids. From germline, CDR1 is SGHNT and CDR2 YYREEE (reference sequence). In nucleotides, the CDR3 is TGTGCCAGCAGCAGGGGGAACAGGGGACGCCAAGAGACCCAGTACTTC. Residues: CASSRGNRGRQETQYF.

This chain uses TRBV28 with TRBJ2-5; D possibly corresponds to TRBD1 (6 bases). Trimming cost V 6 bases and J 2 bases, with 13 bases left between them. Germline CDR1 is MDHEN and CDR2 is SYDVKM. The CDR3 contains 14 residues. As DNA, the CDR3 is TGTGCCAGCAGACGGCGACAGGTACAAGAGACCCAGTACTTC. This sequence encodes CASRRRQVQETQYF.

A single count supports this clone. This rearrangement joins TRBV7-9 to TRBJ2-7, with D unresolved. The CDR3 has 12 residues. Germline CDR1 reads SEHNR; CDR2 reads FQNEAQ (reference sequence). V was cut by 1 base and J by 6 bases, with 7 bases left in between. For the CDR3, the DNA is TGTGCCAGCAGCTTAGAAGTGGCCGAGCAGTACTTC. It encodes CASSLEVAEQYF.

This chain uses TRBV27 with TRBJ1-2; TRBD1 agrees at 7 bases. The V segment lost 5 bases and the J segment 5 bases; nucleotides outside the gene matches: 14. The CDR3 runs 16 residues. CDR1 is MNHEY, CDR2 SMNVEV, per germline (reference sequence). CDR3 coding DNA: TGTGCCAGCAGTCCCGAACGACAGGGATTGATGTATGGCTACACCTTC. Translating it yields CASSPERQGLMYGYTF.

This chain joins TRBV5-5 and TRBJ1-1; TRBD1 matches at 8 bases. Germline CDR1 and CDR2: SGHKS and YYEKEE (reference sequence). J gave up 4 bases and V 4 bases, and 9 bases lay outside the gene matches. The CDR3 contains 15 residues. The CDR3 nucleotides read TGTGCCAGCAGCCACCTCGGACAGGGAAGCACTGAAGCTTTCTTT. Its translation is CASSHLGQGSTEAFF.

CDR3 region: CASSPTTGRYEQYF. For the CDR3, the DNA is TGTGCCAGCTCACCAACGACAGGGCGCTACGAGCAGTACTTC. The chain joins TRBV18 to TRBJ2-7, with 7 nucleotides matching TRBD1. The CDR3 spans 14 residues. CDR1 and CDR2 (germline): KGHSH, LQKENI. After removal of 2 bases from V and 3 bases from J, the junction contained 4 bases not matched to a gene.

The chain is built from TRBV29-1 and TRBJ1-3; D ambiguous. The ends were cut back, 6 bases at V and 4 bases at J, with 13 bases in the middle. This CDR3 is 13 amino acids long. Germline CDR1 SQVTM, CDR2 ANQGSEA. The CDR3 is CSVGQGGGNTIYF. The CDR3, as DNA: TGCAGCGTGGGCCAAGGAGGCGGAAACACCATATATTTT.

The chain employs TRBV29-1 and TRBJ1-2; D perhaps matches TRBD1 (6 bases). V was pared by 8 bases and J by 6 bases, with 13 bases between. The CDR3 consists of 11 residues. Germline loops: CDR1 SQVTM, CDR2 ANQGSEA. CDR3 sequence: CSTWTANGYTF. CDR3 nucleotide sequence: TGCAGCACCTGGACAGCTAATGGCTACACCTTC.

This clone occurred a few times. The chain combines TRBV6-1 with TRBJ2-2, with 8 bases identical to TRBD1. The V segment lost 3 bases and the J segment 10 bases; nucleotides outside the gene matches: 7. Germline V CDR1 and CDR2: MNHNS, SASEGT. The CDR3 contains 14 residues. The CDR3 DNA reads TGTGCCAGCAGTGACCGGACAGGGCCACTGGAGCTGTTTTTT. It is translated as CASSDRTGPLELFF.